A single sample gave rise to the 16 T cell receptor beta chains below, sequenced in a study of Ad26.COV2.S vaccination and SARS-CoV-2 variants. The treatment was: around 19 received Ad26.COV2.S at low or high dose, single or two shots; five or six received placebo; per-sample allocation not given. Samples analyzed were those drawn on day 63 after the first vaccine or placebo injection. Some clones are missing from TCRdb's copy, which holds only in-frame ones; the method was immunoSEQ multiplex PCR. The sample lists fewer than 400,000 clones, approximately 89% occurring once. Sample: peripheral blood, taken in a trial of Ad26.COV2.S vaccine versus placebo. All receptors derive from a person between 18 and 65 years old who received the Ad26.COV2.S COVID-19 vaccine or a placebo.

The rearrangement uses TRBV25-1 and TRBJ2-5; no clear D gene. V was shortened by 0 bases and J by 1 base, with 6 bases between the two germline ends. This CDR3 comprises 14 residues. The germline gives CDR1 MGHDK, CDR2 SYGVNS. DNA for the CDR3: TGTGCCAGCAGTGAATATAGAGTCCAAGAGACCCAGTACTTC. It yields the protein CASSEYRVQETQYF.

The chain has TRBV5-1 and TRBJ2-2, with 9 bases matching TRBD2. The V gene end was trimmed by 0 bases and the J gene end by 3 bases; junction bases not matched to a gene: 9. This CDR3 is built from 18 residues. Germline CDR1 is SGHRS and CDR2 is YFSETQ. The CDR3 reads CASSLVASGKGYTGELFF. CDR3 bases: TGCGCCAGCAGCTTGGTTGCTAGCGGGAAGGGGTACACCGGGGAGCTGTTTTTT.

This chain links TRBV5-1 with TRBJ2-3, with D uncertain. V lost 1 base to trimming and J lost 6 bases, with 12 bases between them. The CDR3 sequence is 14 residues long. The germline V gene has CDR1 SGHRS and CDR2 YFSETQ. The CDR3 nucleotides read TGCGCCAGCAGCTTGCCGGGTGCCCAGGATACGCAGTATTTT. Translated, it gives CASSLPGAQDTQYF.

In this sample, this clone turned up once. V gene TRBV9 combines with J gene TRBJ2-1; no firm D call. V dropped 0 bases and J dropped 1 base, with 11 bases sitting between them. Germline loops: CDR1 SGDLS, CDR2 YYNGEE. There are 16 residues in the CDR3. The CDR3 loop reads CASSVGSDRSYNEQFF. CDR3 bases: TGTGCCAGCAGCGTAGGATCGGACCGGTCCTACAATGAGCAGTTCTTC.

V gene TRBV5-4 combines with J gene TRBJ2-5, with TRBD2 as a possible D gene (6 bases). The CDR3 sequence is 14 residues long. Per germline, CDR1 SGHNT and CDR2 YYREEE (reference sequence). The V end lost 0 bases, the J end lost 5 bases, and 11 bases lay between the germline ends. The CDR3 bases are TGTGCCAGCAGCTTGGTTGGCAGCGGGGAGACCCAGTACTTC. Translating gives CASSLVGSGETQYF.

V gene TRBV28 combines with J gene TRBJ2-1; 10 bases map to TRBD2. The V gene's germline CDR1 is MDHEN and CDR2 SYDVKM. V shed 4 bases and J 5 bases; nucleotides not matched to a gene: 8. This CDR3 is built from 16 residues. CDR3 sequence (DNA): TGTGCCAGCAGTTCCTTTGGACTAGCGGCAGACAATGAGCAGTTCTTC. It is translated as CASSSFGLAADNEQFF.

CDR3 protein: CASSAMRALSGNTIYF. The CDR3 nucleotides are TGTGCCAGCAGCGCTATGAGGGCCCTCTCTGGAAACACCATATATTTT. This rearrangement joins TRBV11-2 to TRBJ1-3; D not resolved. V was trimmed by 5 bases and J by 0 bases, leaving 14 bases between them. The CDR3 consists of 16 residues. The germline V gene has CDR1 SGHAT and CDR2 FQNNGV. Full variable domain (outside the CDR3, taken from reference TRBV11-2 and TRBJ1-3): EAGVAQSPRYKIIEKRQSVAFWCNPISGHATLYWYQQILGQGPKLLIQFQNNGVVDDSQLPKDRFSAERLKGVDSTLKIQPAKLEDSAVYLCASSAMRALSGNTIYFGEGSWLTVV.

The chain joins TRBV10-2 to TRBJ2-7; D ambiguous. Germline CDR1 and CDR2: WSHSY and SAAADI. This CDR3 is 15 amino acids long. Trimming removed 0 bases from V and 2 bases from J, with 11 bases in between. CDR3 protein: CASSESSRPTYEQYF. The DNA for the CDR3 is TGCGCCAGCAGTGAGTCGAGCAGGCCTACCTACGAGCAGTACTTC.

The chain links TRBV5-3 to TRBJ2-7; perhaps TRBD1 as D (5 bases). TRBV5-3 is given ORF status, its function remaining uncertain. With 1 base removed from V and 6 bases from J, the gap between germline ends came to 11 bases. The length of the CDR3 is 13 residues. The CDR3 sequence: CARSLQGPGEQYF. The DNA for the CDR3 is TGTGCCAGAAGCTTGCAGGGCCCGGGCGAGCAGTACTTC.

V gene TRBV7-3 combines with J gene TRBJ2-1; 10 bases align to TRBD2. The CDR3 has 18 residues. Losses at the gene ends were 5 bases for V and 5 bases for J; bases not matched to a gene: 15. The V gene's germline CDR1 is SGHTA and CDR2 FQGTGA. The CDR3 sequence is CASSRLAGVTGRHNEQFF. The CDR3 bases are TGTGCCAGCAGCCGGCTAGCGGGAGTGACAGGTAGGCACAATGAGCAGTTCTTC.

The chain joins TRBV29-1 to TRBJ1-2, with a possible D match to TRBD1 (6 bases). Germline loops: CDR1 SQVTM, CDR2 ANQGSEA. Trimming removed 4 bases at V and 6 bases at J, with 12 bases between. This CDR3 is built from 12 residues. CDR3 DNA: TGCAGCGTTGGGACAGCCTACGATGGCTACACCTTC. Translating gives CSVGTAYDGYTF.

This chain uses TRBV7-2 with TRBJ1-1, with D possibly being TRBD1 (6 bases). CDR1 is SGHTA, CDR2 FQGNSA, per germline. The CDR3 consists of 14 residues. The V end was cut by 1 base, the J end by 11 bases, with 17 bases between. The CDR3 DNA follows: TGTGCCAGCAGCTTAGTTCCAGGGGCAGTAGGGGCTTTCTTT. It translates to CASSLVPGAVGAFF.

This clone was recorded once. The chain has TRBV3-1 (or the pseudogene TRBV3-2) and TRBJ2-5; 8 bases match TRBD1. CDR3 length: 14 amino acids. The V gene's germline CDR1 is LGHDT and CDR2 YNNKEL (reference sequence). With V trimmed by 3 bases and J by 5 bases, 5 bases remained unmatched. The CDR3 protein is CASSHTGGEETQYF. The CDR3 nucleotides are TGTGCCAGCAGCCACACAGGGGGAGAGGAGACCCAGTACTTC.

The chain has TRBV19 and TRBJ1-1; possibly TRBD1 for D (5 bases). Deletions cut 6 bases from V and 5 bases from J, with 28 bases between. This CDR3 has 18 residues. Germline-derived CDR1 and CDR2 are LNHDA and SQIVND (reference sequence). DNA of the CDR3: TGTGCCAGTAGCCCGAGCTCTCGACCATACGCAGGGAAGACTGAAGCTTTCTTT. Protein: CASSPSSRPYAGKTEAFF.

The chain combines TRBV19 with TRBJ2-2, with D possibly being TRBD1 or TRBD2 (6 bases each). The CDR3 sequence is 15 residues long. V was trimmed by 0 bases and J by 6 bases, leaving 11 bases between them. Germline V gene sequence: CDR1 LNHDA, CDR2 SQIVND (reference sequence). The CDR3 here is CASSIDPGAAGELFF. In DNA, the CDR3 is TGTGCCAGTAGTATAGACCCGGGGGCGGCCGGGGAGCTGTTTTTT. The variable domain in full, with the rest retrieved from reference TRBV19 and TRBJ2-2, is DGGITQSPKYLFRKEGQNVTLSCEQNLNHDAMYWYRQDPGQGLRLIYYSQIVNDFQKGDIAEGYSVSREKKESFPLTVTSAQKNPTAFYLCASSIDPGAAGELFFGEGSRLTVL.

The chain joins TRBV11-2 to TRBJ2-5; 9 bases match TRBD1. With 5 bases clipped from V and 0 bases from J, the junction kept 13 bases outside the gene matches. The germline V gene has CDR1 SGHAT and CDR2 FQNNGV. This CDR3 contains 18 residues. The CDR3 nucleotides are TGTGCCAGCAGCAAACACCAAACAGGGGGCTTGTACCAAGAGACCCAGTACTTC. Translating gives CASSKHQTGGLYQETQYF. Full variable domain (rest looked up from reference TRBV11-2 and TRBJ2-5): EAGVAQSPRYKIIEKRQSVAFWCNPISGHATLYWYQQILGQGPKLLIQFQNNGVVDDSQLPKDRFSAERLKGVDSTLKIQPAKLEDSAVYLCASSKHQTGGLYQETQYFGPGTRLLVL.